This T cell receptor (beta chain) was recovered during a study of T cells after yellow fever vaccination (dated by TCRdb to between 2019 and 2020). The study in broad terms: Libraries from fractions with low cell numbers were prepared with the SMART-Seq v4 Ultra Low Input RNA kit. To track T-cell clones before and after primary and booster YFV17D yellow fever vaccination, bulk TCR alpha and beta repertoires were sequenced longitudinally. Two healthy male donors made up the cohort, one aged 18 to 29 years and the other aged 30 to 40 years. Blood was collected at multiple timepoints before and after primary and secondary immunization, and bulk PBMC replicates and cell subsets were isolated.

This clonotype was found a few times. Its recognized antigen is unknown. It has no much larger one-base neighbor in the sample; base qualities were not kept. The intended sense of this specimen's treatment or condition label: live attenuated yellow fever vaccine strain. At each blood-draw timepoint, two biological replicates of bulk PBMCs were collected. A standard Ficoll-Paque protocol was used to isolate PBMCs from peripheral blood. TriZol was used to extract RNA from bulk PBMCs, from CD4 and CD8 fractions, and from dextramer-positive and dextramer-negative fractions. The germline V gene supplies CDR1 MNHEY and CDR2 SVGAGI. The germline ends are 18 bases apart after V is trimmed by 0 bases and J by 12 bases. Taken from cysteine to phenylalanine, the CDR3 has 16 residues. Left in the record is the CDR3 DNA by itself, 48 bases read in frame from the first base. General study outcomes and caveats: After the booster, most of the clones that had expanded following primary vaccination were detected again (almost 98% of CD4 and more than 85% of CD8), which suggests that memory was broadly maintained. Compared with the primary T-cell response, the secondary T-cell response was weaker but faster, peaking on day 5 rather than day 15. Computational filtering was required because FACS-sorted repertoires could contain abundant contaminating clonotypes from the bulk population. Only a couple of donors were included in the study, so the extent to which the findings can be generalized is limited. A small share of clonotypes occurred in both CD4 and CD8 compartments, likely arising from convergent recombination.

TCR cDNA was synthesized by 5'RACE template switching, through which a universal primer site and unique molecular identifiers were introduced. Priming for cDNA synthesis came from both the TCR alpha and TCR beta constant segments. Two PCR steps were used to amplify libraries, with sample barcodes and sequencing adapters being added in the second step. Sequencing of libraries was performed on Illumina HiSeq 2500 (2x100 bp) or NovaSeq (2x150 bp). As for the original processing: Reads were demultiplexed and collapsed into UMI consensus sequences with MIGEC, and V(D)J alignment was performed with MiXCR. Vaccine-responding clonotypes were defined with edgeR using replicate PBMC samples, requiring FDR below 0.01 and a log2 fold change above 5 up to day 15. CD4 or CD8 identity was assigned to each bulk clonotype according to whether the clonotype was present at higher abundance in the sequenced CD4 repertoire or the sequenced CD8 repertoire. TCRdb passed the public sequencing reads through fastp at Q25 and MiXCR, retaining productive beta sequences. Duplicate CDR3 protein sequences are folded into a single record with the most common DNA and genes. TCRdb, rather than the study authors, made the V and J calls. Here the sample has roughly 500,000 distinct CDR3 sequences; 19% occur a single time. Roughly 13% of the sample comes from the top ten.

The sequencing here drew on PBMCs, taken 15 days after the yellow fever booster vaccination. The TCR was taken from a man in his thirties or forties who received the YFV17D yellow fever vaccine. The chain employs TRBV6-5 and TRBJ2-6; TRBD2 could be the D gene, as 6 bases match. The DNA sequence reads TGTGCCAGCAGTTACTCCCCGAACCCGGGGGTTACCGTCCTGACTTTC. This gives the protein CASSYSPNPGVTVLTF.